Listed below are T cell receptor beta chains from one sample, sequenced in a study of T cell responses to AZD1222 COVID-19 vaccine. Sequenced by immunoSEQ multiplex PCR; TCRdb stores in-frame clones only, minus some. This table has 90,000 or so clones, roughly 90% appearing once. The sequencing used peripheral blood, collected 28 days after the second AZD1222 dose. These receptors were taken from an adult who received the AZD1222 COVID-19 vaccine. The CDR3 runs from the conserved cysteine through the conserved F or W. The order of the fields is J gene, V gene, CDR3 length, clone size, D gene, CDR3 DNA, CDR3 protein. D genes are given only for firm matches. Clone size is shown for a subset of rows, as once, few, many or a class of expanded clone.

TRBJ1-3,TRBV4-3,16,few,TRBD1,TGCGCCAGCAGCCAAGATACAGGGGGAGCTGGAAACACCATATATTTT,CASSQDTGGAGNTIYF
TRBJ1-2,TRBV6-1,14,NA,NA,TGTGCCAGCAGTTCCTCGGGGGGGGACTATGGCTACACCTTC,CASSSSGGDYGYTF
TRBJ1-5,TRBV25-1,14,NA,NA,TGTGCCAGCAGTGAAGGGGACAACAATCAGCCCCAGCATTTT,CASSEGDNNQPQHF
TRBJ1-5,TRBV6-2/TRBV6-3,15,once,NA,TGTGCCAGCAGTTACTCAGGGAATAGCAATCAGCCCCAGCATTTT,CASSYSGNSNQPQHF
TRBJ2-3,TRBV5-4,15,few,NA,TGTGCCAGCAGCTTGGTGGGTAGCGGCACAGATACGCAGTATTTT,CASSLVGSGTDTQYF
TRBJ2-3,TRBV19,18,NA,TRBD2,TGTGCCAGTAGTATACTAGCGGGGGGGCGGAAAAGCACAGATACGCAGTATTTT,CASSILAGGRKSTDTQYF
TRBJ1-2,TRBV6-5,15,NA,NA,TGTGCCAGCAGCCCCACTTCGGAAACTAACTATGGCTACACCTTC,CASSPTSETNYGYTF
TRBJ1-2,TRBV7-2,12,NA,NA,TGTGCCAGCAGTTCCGCACGGGGTGGCTACACCTTC,CASSSARGGYTF
TRBJ2-7,TRBV7-9,15,NA,TRBD2,TGTGCCAGCAGCTTAGAAAGCGGGGGAGACTACGAGCAGTACTTC,CASSLESGGDYEQYF
TRBJ2-3,TRBV2,14,NA,NA,TGTGCCAGCAGTGAGGGCAGAAACACAGATACGCAGTATTTT,CASSEGRNTDTQYF
TRBJ2-1,TRBV5-1,14,NA,NA,TGCGCCAGCAGCTTGGAGCAGGGAGTTGGTGAGCAGTTCTTC,CASSLEQGVGEQFF
TRBJ2-7,TRBV9,14,NA,TRBD2,TGTGCCAGCAGCGGGGGCGGGAGCTCCTACGAGCAGTACTTC,CASSGGGSSYEQYF
TRBJ1-1,TRBV14,13,NA,TRBD1,TGTGCCAGCAGCCGACGTGAGGGGGCGGGAATAAACTTT,CASSRREGAGINF
TRBJ1-5,TRBV28,14,NA,NA,TGTGCCAGCAGAAATTCAGGGGCGCGTCAGCCCCAGCATTTT,CASRNSGARQPQHF
TRBJ2-5,TRBV5-1,14,NA,TRBD2,TGCGCCAGCAGCCGGGGACTAGAGATAGAGACCCAGTACTTC,CASSRGLEIETQYF
TRBJ1-3,TRBV10-1,17,NA,NA,TGCGCCAGCAGTGAGGGTTCGGGACGGATATCTGGAAACACCATATATTTT,CASSEGSGRISGNTIYF
TRBJ2-3,TRBV12-3/TRBV12-4,12,NA,NA,TGTGCCAGCAGTTTTTTCACAGATACGCAGTATTTT,CASSFFTDTQYF
TRBJ1-6,TRBV6-5,15,NA,NA,TGTGCCAGCAGTTATTACATCTCCTATAATTCACCCCTCCACTTT,CASSYYISYNSPLHF
TRBJ1-2,TRBV5-6,13,NA,NA,TGTGCCAGCAGCCCCGACAGTTCCTATGGCTACACCTTC,CASSPDSSYGYTF
TRBJ1-6,TRBV19,14,NA,NA,NA,CASTSDRGLSPLHF
TRBJ2-7,TRBV13,14,NA,NA,TGTGCCAGCAGCTTAGGGGGGCAGGCCTACGAGCAGTACTTC,CASSLGGQAYEQYF
TRBJ2-1,TRBV3-1/TRBV3-2,16,NA,TRBD2,TGTGCCAGCAGCCAAGAGCGGCTAGCCGGGGGGAATGAGCAGTTCTTC,CASSQERLAGGNEQFF
TRBJ1-1,TRBV9,14,NA,NA,TGTGCCAGCAGCCCGGGACGGTCGAACACTGAAGCTTTCTTT,CASSPGRSNTEAFF
TRBJ2-3,TRBV2,13,NA,NA,TGTGCCAGCAGTGATCCGGTCACAGATACGCAGTATTTT,CASSDPVTDTQYF
TRBJ2-3,TRBV27,15,few,NA,TGTGCCAGCAGTTTGGGATGGGTTACCACAGATACGCAGTATTTT,CASSLGWVTTDTQYF
TRBJ2-1,TRBV3-1/TRBV3-2,14,NA,NA,TGTGCCAGCAGCCAAGGGGTCAGTAATCGGGAGCAGTTCTTC,CASSQGVSNREQFF
TRBJ2-4,TRBV27,16,few,TRBD1,TGTGCCAGCAGAACCGCGGACAGGGAAGCCAAAAACATTCAGTACTTC,CASRTADREAKNIQYF
TRBJ2-3,TRBV11-3,13,NA,NA,TGTGCCAGCAGCTTAGTAGGGGAAGATACGCAGTATTTT,CASSLVGEDTQYF
TRBJ1-5,TRBV19,14,NA,NA,TGTGCCAGTAGTATAGATCTGGAGGATCAGCCCCAGCATTTT,CASSIDLEDQPQHF
TRBJ1-3,TRBV4-1,16,NA,TRBD1,TGCGCCAGCAGCGAAAGGGGACAGGACGTAGTAAACACCATATATTTT,CASSERGQDVVNTIYF
TRBJ2-2,TRBV19,14,few,TRBD1,TGTGCCAGTAGTATCGACAGGGGGATGAGGGAGCTGTTTTTT,CASSIDRGMRELFF
TRBJ2-7,TRBV25-1,13,NA,NA,TGTGCCAGCAGTGAATCCGGGATAGGCGAGCAGTACTTC,CASSESGIGEQYF
TRBJ2-3,TRBV5-1,16,NA,TRBD2,TGCGCCAGCAGCACCGGGACTAGCGGGGGCACAGATACGCAGTATTTT,CASSTGTSGGTDTQYF
TRBJ2-3,TRBV7-9,16,NA,TRBD2,TGTGCCAGCAGCTTCCCGACTAGCGGCATCACAGATACGCAGTATTTT,CASSFPTSGITDTQYF
TRBJ2-7,TRBV5-6,14,NA,NA,TGTGCCAGCAGCTTAGGACATACCCACTACGAGCAGTACTTC,CASSLGHTHYEQYF
TRBJ2-2,TRBV7-3,15,NA,NA,TGTGCCAGCAGCCTGTTCGGGAGGAACACCGGGGAGCTGTTTTTT,CASSLFGRNTGELFF
TRBJ1-2,TRBV2,10,NA,NA,TGTGCCAGCAGTGGGGGTGACTACACCTTC,CASSGGDYTF
TRBJ1-1,TRBV4-2,15,NA,NA,TGTGCCAGCAGCCAAGATCATTGGGTCCGGGCTGAAGCTTTCTTT,CASSQDHWVRAEAFF
TRBJ2-3,TRBV29-1,14,once,TRBD2,TGCAGCGCCCTAGTGGGACTAGCATCAGATACGCAGTATTTT,CSALVGLASDTQYF
TRBJ2-2,TRBV21-1,16,once,NA,TGTGCCAGCATGTCCGGACAGGGGCTGAACACCGGGGAGCTGTTTTTT,CASMSGQGLNTGELFF
TRBJ1-2,TRBV6-5,14,NA,NA,TGTGCCAGCAGTAACTTGGGACCGTACTATGGCTACACCTTC,CASSNLGPYYGYTF
TRBJ2-7,TRBV4-2,17,NA,NA,TGTGCCAGCAGCCAAGAGACGGGACCGTACTCTTCCTACGAGCAGTACTTC,CASSQETGPYSSYEQYF
TRBJ1-2,TRBV7-2,13,NA,TRBD1,TGTGCCAGCAGCTTGAGGGACAGTCGGGGCTACACCTTC,CASSLRDSRGYTF
TRBJ1-1,TRBV3-1/TRBV3-2,16,NA,NA,TGTGCCAGCAGCCAGCCGGGACGGGTACTTAACACTGAAGCTTTCTTT,CASSQPGRVLNTEAFF
TRBJ2-5,TRBV10-3,14,NA,NA,TGTGCCATCAGTTCAGGGAACTTGGAGGAGACCCAGTACTTC,CAISSGNLEETQYF
TRBJ1-1,TRBV6-5,12,NA,NA,TGTGCCAGCAGTAGGACGGGAACTGAAGCTTTCTTT,CASSRTGTEAFF
TRBJ2-2,TRBV9,15,NA,NA,TGTGCCAGCAGCGTATCCGGGACGAACACCGGGGAGCTGTTTTTT,CASSVSGTNTGELFF
TRBJ1-2,TRBV27,14,few,NA,TGTGCCAGCAGTTTTCAAGGGGGGGACTATGGCTACACCTTC,CASSFQGGDYGYTF
TRBJ1-6,TRBV7-3,13,NA,NA,TGTGCCAGCAGCAGCGGGGGGACGGCACCCCTCCACTTT,CASSSGGTAPLHF
TRBJ2-7,TRBV28,16,NA,NA,TGTGCCAGCAGGTCCACCGGGACTGCGAGGGCCTACGAGCAGTACTTC,CASRSTGTARAYEQYF
TRBJ2-3,TRBV19,16,NA,NA,TGTGCCAGTACCAACTCTCCGACGGGGACCCCAGATACGCAGTATTTT,CASTNSPTGTPDTQYF
TRBJ1-6,TRBV19,16,NA,NA,TGTGCCAGTCAGAATACACGAAGAGCCGTTAATTCACCCCTCCACTTT,CASQNTRRAVNSPLHF